Listed below are T cell receptor beta chains from one sample, sequenced in a study of regulatory T cells in long-lasting Graves disease. TCRdb recomputed calls from the multiplex PCR reads with MiXCR, one row per CDR3 protein. Altogether 530,000 or so distinct CDR3 sequences are present, about 16% being singletons, with the ten largest covering around 12%. These data also formed part of another study, on T cells in Graves' hyperthyroidism and ophthalmopathy.

Here the sequenced sample was peripheral blood mononuclear cells (PBMCs), taken at new diagnosis, from a patient treated with antithyroid drugs. Every receptor here comes from a man between 18 and 29 years old with Graves disease. Both conserved end residues are part of each CDR3. A D gene is named only where the DNA matches it firmly. Clone sizes are given selectively: once, few, many, or a class where the clone is expanded.

j_gene: TRBJ1-4
d_gene: NA
abundance: few
v_gene: TRBV2
CDR3aa: CATKDSQTNEKLFF
CDR3nt: TGTGCCACCAAGGACAGCCAAACTAATGAAAAACTGTTTTTT

j_gene: TRBJ1-2
d_gene: NA
abundance: few
v_gene: TRBV15
CDR3aa: CATSRYGRDYGYTF
CDR3nt: TGTGCCACCAGCAGGTATGGACGGGACTATGGCTACACCTTC

j_gene: TRBJ2-3
d_gene: TRBD2
abundance: many
v_gene: TRBV7-2
CDR3aa: CASSKGLAGGITDTQYF
CDR3nt: TGTGCCAGCAGCAAGGGACTAGCGGGGGGAATCACAGATACGCAGTATTTT

j_gene: TRBJ1-2
d_gene: TRBD1
abundance: NA
v_gene: TRBV25-1
CDR3aa: CASSEFTGGIYGYTF
CDR3nt: TGTGCCAGCAGTGAATTTACAGGGGGCATCTATGGCTACACCTTC

j_gene: TRBJ1-1
d_gene: NA
abundance: many
v_gene: TRBV6-9
CDR3aa: CASSYRGSPGTEAFF
CDR3nt: TGTGCCAGCAGTTACCGAGGAAGCCCCGGGACTGAAGCTTTCTTT

j_gene: TRBJ1-5
d_gene: NA
abundance: few
v_gene: TRBV27
CDR3aa: CASGPIQPQHF
CDR3nt: TGTGCCAGCGGCCCAATCCAGCCCCAGCATTTT

j_gene: TRBJ2-1
d_gene: NA
abundance: many
v_gene: TRBV12-3/TRBV12-4
CDR3aa: CASSFSGYNEQFF
CDR3nt: TGTGCCAGCAGTTTTTCCGGGTACAATGAGCAGTTCTTC

j_gene: TRBJ2-3
d_gene: NA
abundance: many
v_gene: TRBV20-1
CDR3aa: CSARDDTDTQYF
CDR3nt: TGCAGTGCTAGAGATGACACAGATACGCAGTATTTT

j_gene: TRBJ2-1
d_gene: NA
abundance: few
v_gene: TRBV15
CDR3aa: CATSSRTGPNEQFF
CDR3nt: TGTGCCACCAGCAGCAGAACTGGGCCCAATGAGCAGTTCTTC

j_gene: TRBJ2-2
d_gene: TRBD2
abundance: NA
v_gene: TRBV6-2/TRBV6-3
CDR3aa: CASSEAGLAGDGWELFF
CDR3nt: TGTGCCAGCAGTGAAGCGGGACTAGCGGGAGACGGATGGGAGCTGTTTTTT

j_gene: TRBJ2-1
d_gene: TRBD2
abundance: many
v_gene: TRBV3-1
CDR3aa: CASSRLARDEQFF
CDR3nt: TGTGCCAGCAGCCGACTAGCTAGGGATGAGCAGTTCTTC

j_gene: TRBJ2-6
d_gene: NA
abundance: many
v_gene: TRBV6-2/TRBV6-3
CDR3aa: CASSEGSSGANVLTF
CDR3nt: TGTGCCAGCAGTGAAGGAAGCTCTGGGGCCAACGTCCTGACTTTC

j_gene: TRBJ2-3
d_gene: TRBD2
abundance: many
v_gene: TRBV29-1
CDR3aa: CSGASGLAGATTDTQYF
CDR3nt: TGCAGCGGGGCCTCGGGACTAGCGGGAGCGACTACAGATACGCAGTATTTT

j_gene: TRBJ2-3
d_gene: TRBD2
abundance: many
v_gene: TRBV12-3/TRBV12-4
CDR3aa: CASRRGSGADTQYF
CDR3nt: TGTGCCAGCAGGCGGGGGAGCGGGGCAGATACGCAGTATTTT

j_gene: TRBJ2-1
d_gene: TRBD1
abundance: many
v_gene: TRBV7-8
CDR3aa: CASSLDRGVSYNEQFF
CDR3nt: TGTGCCAGCAGCTTAGACAGGGGTGTCTCCTACAATGAGCAGTTCTTC

j_gene: TRBJ2-7
d_gene: NA
abundance: many
v_gene: TRBV29-1
CDR3aa: CSVEGGPRFPYEQYF
CDR3nt: TGCAGCGTTGAAGGGGGGCCAAGGTTCCCCTACGAGCAGTACTTC

j_gene: TRBJ2-7
d_gene: TRBD1
abundance: NA
v_gene: TRBV2
CDR3aa: CASNESRDRGHEQYF
CDR3nt: TGTGCCAGCAATGAGAGCCGGGACAGGGGACACGAGCAGTACTTC

j_gene: TRBJ1-2
d_gene: NA
abundance: NA
v_gene: TRBV28
CDR3aa: CASIGTGLYGYTF
CDR3nt: TGTGCCAGCATTGGGACTGGACTCTATGGCTACACCTTC

j_gene: TRBJ1-6
d_gene: NA
abundance: NA
v_gene: TRBV19
CDR3aa: CASSSFDGSFGNSPLHF
CDR3nt: TGTGCCAGTAGTTCATTCGACGGGAGTTTCGGCAATTCACCCCTCCACTTT

j_gene: TRBJ2-3
d_gene: TRBD2
abundance: NA
v_gene: TRBV30
CDR3aa: CAFQGAGWGGDTQYF
CDR3nt: TGTGCCTTTCAAGGAGCGGGATGGGGGGGAGATACGCAGTATTTT

j_gene: TRBJ2-7
d_gene: NA
abundance: many
v_gene: TRBV2
CDR3aa: CASAPGVSYEQYF
CDR3nt: TGTGCCAGCGCCCCAGGCGTATCCTACGAGCAGTACTTC

j_gene: TRBJ2-1
d_gene: NA
abundance: NA
v_gene: TRBV11-1
CDR3aa: CASSTRIRASSYNEQFF
CDR3nt: TGTGCCAGCAGCACTCGAATCAGGGCCAGCTCCTACAATGAGCAGTTCTTC

j_gene: TRBJ2-1
d_gene: TRBD2
abundance: NA
v_gene: TRBV20-1
CDR3aa: CSARGKRGTYNEQFF
CDR3nt: TGCAGTGCTAGAGGGAAGCGGGGGACCTACAATGAGCAGTTCTTC

j_gene: TRBJ2-7
d_gene: NA
abundance: NA
v_gene: TRBV7-3
CDR3aa: CASSLASTAYEQYF
CDR3nt: TGTGCCAGCAGCTTAGCGTCGACAGCCTACGAGCAGTACTTC

j_gene: TRBJ2-7
d_gene: TRBD2
abundance: many
v_gene: TRBV20-1
CDR3aa: CSARGRTSGGEQYF
CDR3nt: TGCAGTGCTAGAGGTAGGACTAGCGGGGGAGAGCAGTACTTC

j_gene: TRBJ1-5
d_gene: TRBD1
abundance: few
v_gene: TRBV29-1
CDR3aa: CSVESPRSPGTGVPEAQHF
CDR3nt: TGCAGCGTTGAATCCCCAAGGAGTCCCGGGACAGGGGTCCCCGAAGCCCAGCATTTT

j_gene: TRBJ1-1
d_gene: NA
abundance: few
v_gene: TRBV25-1
CDR3aa: CASRAEAGTTNTEAFF
CDR3nt: TGTGCCAGCAGGGCCGAAGCCGGGACAACGAACACTGAAGCTTTCTTT

j_gene: TRBJ1-5
d_gene: TRBD1
abundance: NA
v_gene: TRBV5-8
CDR3aa: CASSLGQGVLLQPQHF
CDR3nt: TGTGCCAGCAGCTTGGGGCAGGGGGTCCTATTGCAGCCCCAGCATTTT

j_gene: TRBJ2-2
d_gene: TRBD1
abundance: NA
v_gene: TRBV20-1
CDR3aa: CSASPGQGNTGELFF
CDR3nt: TGCAGTGCCTCACCGGGACAGGGGAACACCGGGGAGCTGTTTTTT

j_gene: TRBJ2-7
d_gene: NA
abundance: many
v_gene: TRBV6-2/TRBV6-3
CDR3aa: CASRGTTGRSYEQYF
CDR3nt: TGTGCCAGCCGGGGGACGACAGGGAGATCCTACGAGCAGTACTTC

j_gene: TRBJ2-3
d_gene: NA
abundance: many
v_gene: TRBV12-3/TRBV12-4
CDR3aa: CASSLEWADTQYF
CDR3nt: TGTGCCAGCAGTTTAGAGTGGGCAGATACGCAGTATTTT

j_gene: TRBJ2-1
d_gene: NA
abundance: NA
v_gene: TRBV18
CDR3aa: CASSPRLGASFDNEQFF
CDR3nt: TGTGCCAGCTCACCAAGGTTAGGGGCATCATTCGACAATGAGCAGTTCTTC

j_gene: TRBJ1-2
d_gene: TRBD1
abundance: many
v_gene: TRBV12-3/TRBV12-4
CDR3aa: CASSPYDRGNGYTF
CDR3nt: TGTGCCAGCAGTCCTTACGACAGGGGGAATGGCTACACCTTC

j_gene: TRBJ1-3
d_gene: TRBD1
abundance: NA
v_gene: TRBV5-1
CDR3aa: CASSATGEKNTIYF
CDR3nt: TGCGCCAGCAGCGCCACAGGGGAGAAAAACACCATATATTTT